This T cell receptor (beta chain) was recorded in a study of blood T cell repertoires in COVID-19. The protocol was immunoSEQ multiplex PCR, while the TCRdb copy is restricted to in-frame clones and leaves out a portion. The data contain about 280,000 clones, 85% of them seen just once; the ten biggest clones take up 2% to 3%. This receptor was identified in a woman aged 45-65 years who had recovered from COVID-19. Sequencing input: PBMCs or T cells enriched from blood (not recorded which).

The CDR3 DNA reads TGTGCCAGCTCCGGGACAGTAAGCACTGAAGCTTTCTTT. Translating gives CASSGTVSTEAFF. The chain has TRBV19 and TRBJ1-1; 7 bases line up with TRBD1. CDR1 LNHDA and CDR2 SQIVND come from the germline V gene (reference sequence). Germline trimming cut 9 bases from V and 4 bases from J; bases unmatched to any gene: 8. The CDR3 covers 13 residues.